The rows below give T cell receptor beta chains drawn from one sample of a study of cytomegalovirus exposure and HLA in healthy donors. Measured with immunoSEQ multiplex PCR; TCRdb has only the in-frame clones, and not every one. The sample lists around 130,000 clones; roughly four fifths were seen once. Specimen: PBMCs. The receptor source for this set is a young woman in good health and CMV-seronegative. CDR3s include the opening cysteine and the closing phenylalanine or tryptophan.

cdr3_length	j_call	v_call	cdr3_aa
15	TRBJ1-1	TRBV5-4	CASTDLGAWRTEAFF
14	TRBJ1-5	TRBV27	CASGPGQASGPQHF
13	TRBJ2-7	TRBV25-1	CASSGHRIDEQYF
14	TRBJ2-4	TRBV5-4	CASSLGQAQNSQYF
15	TRBJ1-4	TRBV5-1	CASSSDTSVNEKLFF
18	TRBJ1-5	TRBV4-2	CASSQDLSVTGADQPQHF
15	TRBJ1-6	TRBV11-2	CASSLRQAYNSPLHF
15	TRBJ1-5	TRBV7-9	CASSPGTGVNQPQHF
15	TRBJ1-1	TRBV5-4	CASSFGGRSGNMAFF
15	TRBJ1-5	TRBV5-8	CARSTGTISNQPQHF
11	TRBJ2-1	TRBV6-1	CASSVYNEQFF
17	TRBJ2-2	TRBV15	CATSRDVGGVNTGELFF
13	TRBJ1-2	TRBV5-1	CASSSGSNYGYTF
14	TRBJ1-5	TRBV4-2	CASSSTGGTQPQHF
14	TRBJ2-1	TRBV5-1	CASSLEASANEQFF
12	TRBJ1-2	TRBV9	CASSAPAGGYTF
15	TRBJ1-6	TRBV7-2	CASSLSGGVGSPLHF
15	TRBJ1-3	TRBV19	CASSPRASGGNTIYF
16	TRBJ2-3	TRBV5-1	CASSLGLAASTDTQYF
14	TRBJ1-5	TRBV6-5	CASSPEQHNQPQHF
16	TRBJ1-1	TRBV25-1	CASSPRLGQMNTEAFF
12	TRBJ1-4	TRBV6-5	CASKPQGAALFF
15	TRBJ1-3	TRBV6-5	CASSFDRGPGNTIYF
14	TRBJ1-5	TRBV25-1	CASSGGQGHQPQHF
12	TRBJ1-2	TRBV2	CASSDRGMEHTF
16	TRBJ1-3	TRBV7-9	CASSLGVERSGNTIYF
13	TRBJ1-5	TRBV27	CASSRYSNQPQHF
16	TRBJ2-7	TRBV18	CASSPPASGGTYEQYF
14	TRBJ1-1	TRBV30	CAWSGGHQPREAFF
11	TRBJ2-7	TRBV28	CASSPGGEQYF
16	TRBJ2-1	TRBV7-9	CASSLVSGSGSNEQFF
13	TRBJ2-5	TRBV5-4	CASSLDRAETQYF
14	TRBJ2-5	TRBV2	CASRRGQTQETQYF
13	TRBJ1-5	TRBV19	CASTRQSNQPQHF
13	TRBJ2-1	TRBV7-2	CASSSGGHNEQFF
15	TRBJ1-5	TRBV28	CASSSPLGEHQPQHF
14	TRBJ1-4	TRBV7-9	CASSIGTGSGKLFF
15	TRBJ2-2	TRBV18	CASSPGTPNTGELFF
13	TRBJ2-1	TRBV5-4	CASSLHPWGDQFF
14	TRBJ1-1	TRBV2	CARIRQGGNTEAFF
17	TRBJ2-3	TRBV19	CASSHHRGGGLSDTQYF
13	TRBJ1-5	TRBV27	CASSLRGNQPQHF
16	TRBJ2-7	TRBV18	CASSPIQGQGMHEQYF
15	TRBJ2-1	TRBV7-7	CASSRTSGRWNEQFF
13	TRBJ1-1	TRBV18	CASSPRTGAEAFF
15	TRBJ1-6	TRBV28	CASSPQGVYNSPLHF
16	TRBJ2-4	TRBV5-6	CASSLGGLVGLNIQYF